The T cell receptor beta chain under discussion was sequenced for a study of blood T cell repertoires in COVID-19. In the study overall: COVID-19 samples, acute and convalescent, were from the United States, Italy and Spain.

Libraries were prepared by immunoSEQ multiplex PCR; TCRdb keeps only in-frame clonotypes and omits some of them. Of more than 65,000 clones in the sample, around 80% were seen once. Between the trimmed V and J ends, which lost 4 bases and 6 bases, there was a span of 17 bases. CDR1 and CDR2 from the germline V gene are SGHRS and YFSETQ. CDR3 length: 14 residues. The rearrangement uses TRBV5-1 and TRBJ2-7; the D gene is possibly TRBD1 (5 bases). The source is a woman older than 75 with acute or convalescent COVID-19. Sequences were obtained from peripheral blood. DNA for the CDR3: TGCGCCAGCAGCGCGGACATACCGATCGGCGAGCAGTACTTC. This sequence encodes CASSADIPIGEQYF.